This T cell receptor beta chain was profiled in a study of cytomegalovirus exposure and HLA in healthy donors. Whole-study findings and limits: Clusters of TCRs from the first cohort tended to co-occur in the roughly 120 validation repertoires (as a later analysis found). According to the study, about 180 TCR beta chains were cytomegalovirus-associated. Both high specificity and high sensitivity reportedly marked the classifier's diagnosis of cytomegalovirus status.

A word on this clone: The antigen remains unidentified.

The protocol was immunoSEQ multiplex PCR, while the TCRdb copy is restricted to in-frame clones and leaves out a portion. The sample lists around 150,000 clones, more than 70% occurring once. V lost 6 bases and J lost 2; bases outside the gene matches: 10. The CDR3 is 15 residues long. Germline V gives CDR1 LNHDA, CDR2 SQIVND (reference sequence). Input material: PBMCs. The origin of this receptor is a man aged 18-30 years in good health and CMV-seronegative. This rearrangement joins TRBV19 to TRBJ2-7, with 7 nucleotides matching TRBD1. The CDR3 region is CASRDHGTEPYEQYV. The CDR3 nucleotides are TGTGCCAGTAGAGATCATGGGACAGAACCCTACGAGCAGTACGTC.